The rows below give T cell receptor beta chains drawn from one sample of a study of T cell responses to AZD1222 COVID-19 vaccine. Generated by immunoSEQ multiplex PCR, the TCRdb table keeps only in-frame clones and is missing some. The sample has 130,000 to 150,000 clones, around 84% seen once. The sample consisted of peripheral blood, taken 28 days after the second AZD1222 dose. The receptors here all came from an adult who received the AZD1222 COVID-19 vaccine. CDR3s include the opening cysteine and the closing phenylalanine or tryptophan.

v_call cdr3_aa
TRBV5-4 CASSLDGETQYF
TRBV9 CASSLTTLAVVPTDTQYF
TRBV7-9 CASSPTSRETQYF
TRBV9 CASSPGQYSNQPQHF
TRBV19 CASTGYNQPQHF
TRBV6-5 CASGLMIQETQYF
TRBV5-1 CASSSPTTPGANVLTF
TRBV20-1 CSAPVAGEAFF
TRBV7-9 CASSLLPESRQFF
TRBV29-1 CSVRTRSYGYTF
TRBV7-8 CASTPYSSSYNEQFF
TRBV13 CASSLWVTGPEKLFF
TRBV4-2 CASSPIGDTIYF
TRBV29-1 CSVEGLAGETDTQYF
TRBV7-9 CASSFQNSNQPQHF
TRBV7-2 CASSLGGPNTEAFF
TRBV10-1 CASSEQVGDEQFF
TRBV14 CASSQVAGLPGELFF
TRBV27 CASRQGWSGQPQHF
TRBV28 CASSSDRGSEKLFF
TRBV6-1 CASSEAPGQSRELFF
TRBV28 CASSFTGGTYEQYF
TRBV14 CASSQLGVGANVLTF
TRBV11-2 CASSSSGNSYNEQFF
TRBV6-5 CASSYRASYGYTF
TRBV5-1 CASSLGNPPSGRTYTDTQYF
TRBV4-2 CASSQVRDSQRPQHF
TRBV19 CASNSGQGYYEQYF
TRBV1 CTSSQAGDDYGYTF
TRBV6-1 CASSEAWWLGSLAEAFF
TRBV5-1 CASSSGSSSTDTQYF
TRBV28 CASSSPEETQYF
TRBV19 CASSPFPGANVLTF
TRBV11-3 CASSLGVAGADTQYF
TRBV7-7 CASSQGGETQYF
TRBV27 CASSGGWEQYF
TRBV3-1/TRBV3-2 CASSRQRTGGMNTEAFF
TRBV30 CAWSTSSFSSTDTQYF
TRBV5-4 CASSLEPDMNTEAFF
TRBV7-6 CASSYPQEFQETQYF
TRBV6-5 CASSLATLNYNEQFF
TRBV2 CASIPPGQGWDTQYF
TRBV28 CASSLSKIGLGSYEQYF
TRBV28 CASSLFPGQGYGYTF
TRBV9 CASSVGQGPFSYEQYF
TRBV24-1 CATSDPGQGLHEQFF
TRBV10-3 CATGAGGGSYNEQFF
TRBV20-1 CSASLLAGLIHNEQFF
TRBV5-4 CASSLGTSADTQYF
TRBV9 CASSVQGLTEAFF
TRBV12-5 CASGLVNWDITYEQYF
TRBV9 CASSVVGGNTGELFF
TRBV5-1 CASRRGERGETQYF
TRBV2 CASSEASSGISTDTQYF